A single sample is the source of the 18 T cell receptor beta chains below, sequenced in a study of CD8 T cells in ankylosing spondylitis. TCRdb reprocessed the 5' RACE reads via MiXCR and lists one record per CDR3 protein. The sample holds approximately 240,000 distinct CDR3 sequences, under 12% seen once. Sequencing was done on a sample of blood, either unsorted or a sorted T cell fraction (not recorded which). The receptors were sampled from a male donor with ankylosing spondylitis or in good health (not recorded which).

This clonotype was counted a few times. This chain links TRBV6-1 with TRBJ1-4; no reliable D call. V lost 5 bases and J lost 0, with 13 bases in between. This CDR3 is built from 16 residues. The V gene's germline CDR1 is MNHNS and CDR2 SASEGT. CDR3 loop: CASSRSRGATNEKLFF. The CDR3 bases are TGTGCCAGCAGTCGCAGTCGAGGAGCAACTAATGAAAAACTGTTTTTT.

This clonotype was counted ten times or more. This CDR3 is CASSYSLEGDGYTF. DNA for the CDR3: TGTGCCAGCAGTTACTCCTTGGAGGGGGATGGCTACACCTTC. The chain uses TRBV6-5 and TRBJ1-2; D perhaps matches TRBD1 (6 bases). The CDR3 length is 14 residues. Germline values: CDR1 MNHEY, CDR2 SVGAGI. Trimming removed 0 bases at V and 6 bases at J, with 11 bases between.

This clonotype was seen at least ten times. V usage is TRBV7-2 and J usage is TRBJ2-7; unclear D gene. The CDR3 loop spans 12 amino acids. CDR1 and CDR2 (germline): SGHTA, FQGNSA. The V gene lost 1 base and the J gene lost 7 bases, with 8 bases spanning the gap. The CDR3, as DNA: TGTGCCAGCAGCTTAGTCCCCCAAGAGCAGTACTTC. As protein: CASSLVPQEQYF.

This clonotype was seen many times. V gene TRBV6-5 combines with J gene TRBJ1-6, with TRBD1 as a possible D gene (6 bases). Germline assignment: CDR1 MNHEY and CDR2 SVGAGI. The germline V and J ends were trimmed by 3 bases and 7 bases, with 10 bases remaining between them. This CDR3 is 14 amino acids long. The CDR3 region has the DNA TGTGCCAGCAGTTATGGGGGCAAGAATTCACCCCTCCACTTT. As protein: CASSYGGKNSPLHF.

This clonotype was seen many times. This rearrangement joins TRBV7-2 to TRBJ1-2; tentative D call: TRBD1 (5 bases). V was shortened by 6 bases and J by 1 base, with 12 bases between the two germline ends. Germline CDR1 and CDR2: SGHTA and FQGNSA. The CDR3 runs 14 residues. Written as DNA, the CDR3 is TGTGCCAGCAGTAAACCCGGGGGTAACTATGGCTACACCTTC. Protein product: CASSKPGGNYGYTF.

This clonotype was seen many times. CDR3 protein: CSIQPRNTEAFF. The DNA for the CDR3 is TGCAGCATCCAGCCCAGGAACACTGAAGCTTTCTTT. The J gene is TRBJ1-1, the V gene TRBV29-1; D is unresolved. The CDR3 is made up of 12 amino acids. Trimming cost V 8 bases and J 1 base, with 11 bases left between them. From germline, CDR1 is SQVTM and CDR2 ANQGSEA.

This clonotype was counted many times. The chain couples TRBV5-1 to TRBJ2-7; D is unclear. This CDR3 is 11 amino acids long. The germline gives CDR1 SGHRS, CDR2 YFSETQ. Trimming pared 5 bases from V and 1 base from J, leaving 4 bases between. This chain's CDR3 is CASRGSYEQYF. The CDR3 DNA sequence: TGCGCCAGCAGGGGGTCCTACGAGCAGTACTTC. The variable domain in full, completed from reference TRBV5-1 and TRBJ2-7, reads KAGVTQTPRYLIKTRGQQVTLSCSPISGHRSVSWYQQTPGQGLQFLFEYFSETQRNKGNFPGRFSGRQFSNSRSEMNVSTLELGDSALYLCASRGSYEQYFGPGTRLTVT.

The CDR3 bases are TGTGCCAGCAGCTTGCTCCGGGACACCGGGGAGCTGTTTTTT. Its protein is CASSLLRDTGELFF. The chain combines TRBV7-2 with TRBJ2-2; D not certain. V lost 3 bases and J lost 3, with 8 bases in between. This CDR3 region has 14 residues. The V gene's germline CDR1 is SGHTA and CDR2 FQGNSA.

At least ten counts were recorded for this clonotype. The rearrangement links TRBV5-6 to TRBJ1-2, with 8 positions matching TRBD1. This CDR3 comprises 15 residues. CDR1 and CDR2 from the germline V gene are SGHDT and YYEEEE. Trimming removed 0 bases from V and 4 bases from J; junction bases left unmatched: 5. The CDR3: CASSLVQGAPYGYTF. CDR3 DNA sequence: TGTGCCAGCAGCTTGGTCCAGGGGGCTCCCTATGGCTACACCTTC.

This clonotype was observed many times. The CDR3 is CAWGGGNEKLFF. CDR3 bases: TGTGCCTGGGGAGGGGGGAATGAAAAACTGTTTTTT. The chain uses TRBV30 and TRBJ1-4; tentatively, D is TRBD1 (6 bases). Germline V CDR1 and CDR2: GTSNPN, SVGIG (reference sequence). The V end lost 5 bases, the J end lost 5 bases, and 9 bases lay between the germline ends. This CDR3 is built from 12 residues.

This clonotype showed up many times. The rearrangement links TRBV20-1 to TRBJ2-7; a weak D match, TRBD2 (5 bases). The germline V gene has CDR1 DFQATT and CDR2 SNEGSKA (reference sequence). The CDR3 is 14 residues long. The germline V and J ends were trimmed by 0 bases and 3 bases, with 12 bases remaining between them. This CDR3 is CSARDGRRSYEQYF. Here the CDR3 DNA reads TGCAGTGCTAGAGATGGGAGACGAAGCTACGAGCAGTACTTC.

Many counts were recorded for this clonotype. CDR3 sequence: CASSSAASQEKLFF. CDR3 bases: TGCGCCAGCAGCTCGGCAGCGAGTCAGGAAAAACTGTTTTTT. The chain couples TRBV5-1 to TRBJ1-4; D gene unclear. Germline V gives CDR1 SGHRS, CDR2 YFSETQ. V was shortened by 3 bases and J by 8 bases, with 14 bases between the two germline ends. CDR3 length: 14 residues. Filled out from reference TRBV5-1 and TRBJ1-4, the complete variable domain reads KAGVTQTPRYLIKTRGQQVTLSCSPISGHRSVSWYQQTPGQGLQFLFEYFSETQRNKGNFPGRFSGRQFSNSRSEMNVSTLELGDSALYLCASSSAASQEKLFFGSGTQLSVL.

This clonotype was detected many times. This chain connects TRBV20-1 to TRBJ1-2, with D possibly matching TRBD1 (5 bases). The ends were cut back, 6 bases at V and 5 bases at J, with 16 bases in the middle. Germline V lookup: CDR1 DFQATT, CDR2 SNEGSKA (reference sequence). The CDR3 contains 13 residues. The CDR3 reads CSAIRAGEYGYTF. The CDR3 region has the DNA TGCAGTGCAATCAGGGCCGGCGAGTATGGCTACACCTTC.

CDR3 residues: CASSGGRVNEQFF. In DNA, the CDR3 is TGTGCCAGCAGCGGGGGGAGGGTCAATGAGCAGTTCTTC. The chain links TRBV9 to TRBJ2-1; 7 bases are shared with TRBD2. The CDR3 length is 13 residues. Losses at the gene ends were 3 bases for V and 6 bases for J; bases not matched to a gene: 3. Germline CDR1 and CDR2: SGDLS and YYNGEE.

Many counts were recorded for this clonotype. This sequence joins TRBV20-1 and TRBJ2-1; the match to TRBD2 covers 8 bases. The CDR3 totals 16 residues. J lost 6 bases, V lost 1 base, and 11 bases had no gene match. Germline V CDR1 and CDR2: DFQATT, SNEGSKA (reference sequence). DNA of the CDR3: TGCAGTGCTAGAGGTCTAGCGGGCCCCCCTGTCAATGAGCAGTTCTTC. Translating gives CSARGLAGPPVNEQFF.

This clonotype occurred a few times. This chain links TRBV5-1 with TRBJ1-2; 8 bases align to TRBD1. V was pared by 0 bases and J by 8 bases, with 6 bases of the junction left unmatched. CDR3 length equals 14 residues. Germline V gene data show CDR1 as SGHRS and CDR2 as YFSETQ. CDR3 region: CASSLETGVSGYTF. As DNA, the CDR3 is TGCGCCAGCAGCTTGGAGACAGGGGTTAGCGGCTACACCTTC.

This clonotype was detected once. This may arise from a read error, as a much more abundant clone is one base away. The chain recombines TRBV7-2 with TRBJ2-1, with D perhaps TRBD1 or TRBD2 (5 bases each). Germline V gene lookup returns CDR1 SGHTA and CDR2 FQGNSA. The CDR3 is 14 amino acids. The V and J ends lost 5 bases and 9 bases respectively, with 17 bases between them. Here the CDR3 reads CASSLDSGLSEQFF. The CDR3 DNA follows: TGTGCCAGCAGCCTGGACTCAGGGTTAAGTGAGCAGTTCTTC. Combining the CDR3 with reference TRBV7-2 and TRBJ2-1 gives the whole variable domain GAGVSQSPSNKVTEKGKDVELRCDPISGHTALYWYRQSLGQGLEFLIYFQGNSAPDKSGLPSDRFSAERTGGSVSTLTIQRTQQEDSAVYLCASSLDSGLSEQFFGPGTRLTVL.

The chain is built from TRBV7-9 and TRBJ2-7; 8 nucleotides match TRBD2. Trimming at V came to 4 bases and at J to 5 bases, leaving 13 bases not matched to a gene. Germline loops: CDR1 SEHNR, CDR2 FQNEAQ (reference sequence). The CDR3 is 16 amino acids. CDR3 in DNA: TGTGCCAGCAGCTCGCCTGGGGGTAGCGGGAACAACGAGCAGTACTTC. Translating gives CASSSPGGSGNNEQYF.